The subject of this entry is one T cell receptor beta chain. Here immunoSEQ multiplex PCR was the method, and the copy in TCRdb shows in-frame clones only, minus some. The sample lists 130,000 or so clones, more than 80% occurring once. This entry belongs to a study of control samples from healthy donors and cancer patients. Sample: blood. This clonotype was obtained from a man aged 50 to 60 in good health.

CDR3 loop: CASSLGSGGWAKNIQYF. Here the CDR3 DNA reads TGTGCCAGCAGCCTTGGGAGCGGGGGGTGGGCCAAAAACATTCAGTACTTC. The chain uses TRBV3-1 (or the pseudogene TRBV3-2) and TRBJ2-4; 9 positions agree with TRBD2. Germline V gene lookup returns CDR1 LGHDT and CDR2 YNNKEL (reference sequence). The ends lost 4 bases at V and 1 base at J; junction bases unmatched: 8. CDR3 length equals 17 residues.